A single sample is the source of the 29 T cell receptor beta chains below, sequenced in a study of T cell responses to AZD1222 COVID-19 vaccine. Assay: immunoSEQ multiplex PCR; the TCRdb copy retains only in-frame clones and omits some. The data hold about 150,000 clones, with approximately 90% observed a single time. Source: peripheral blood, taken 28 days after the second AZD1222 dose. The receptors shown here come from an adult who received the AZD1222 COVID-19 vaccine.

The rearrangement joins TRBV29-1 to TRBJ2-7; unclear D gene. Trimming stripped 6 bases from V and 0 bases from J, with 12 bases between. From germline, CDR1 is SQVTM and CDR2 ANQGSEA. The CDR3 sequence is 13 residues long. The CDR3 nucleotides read TGCAGCGTGATGACCAAGAGCTCCTACGAGCAGTACTTC. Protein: CSVMTKSSYEQYF.

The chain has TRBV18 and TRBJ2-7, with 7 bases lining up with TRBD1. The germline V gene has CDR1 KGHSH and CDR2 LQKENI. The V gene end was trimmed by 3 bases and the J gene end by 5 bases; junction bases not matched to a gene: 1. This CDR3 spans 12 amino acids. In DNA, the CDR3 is TGTGCCAGCTCACCGACAGGGAACGAGCAGTACTTC. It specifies CASSPTGNEQYF.

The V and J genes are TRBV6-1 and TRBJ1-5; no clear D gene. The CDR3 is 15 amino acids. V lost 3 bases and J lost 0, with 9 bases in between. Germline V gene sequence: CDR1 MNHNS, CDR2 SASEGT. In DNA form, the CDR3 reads TGTGCCAGCAGTGACAGGCCCTATAGCAATCAGCCCCAGCATTTT. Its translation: CASSDRPYSNQPQHF.

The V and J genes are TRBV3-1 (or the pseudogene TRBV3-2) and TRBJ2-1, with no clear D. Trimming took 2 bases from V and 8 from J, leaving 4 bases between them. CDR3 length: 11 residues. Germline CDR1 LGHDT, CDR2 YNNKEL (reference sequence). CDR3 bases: TGTGCCAGCAGCCAACTCTATGAGCAGTTCTTC. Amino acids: CASSQLYEQFF.

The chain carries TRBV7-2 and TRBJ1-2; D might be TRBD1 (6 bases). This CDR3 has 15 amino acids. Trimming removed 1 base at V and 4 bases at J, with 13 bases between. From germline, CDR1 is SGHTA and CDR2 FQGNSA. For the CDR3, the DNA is TGTGCCAGCAGCTTAGAGCGGGGGGCGTCCTATGGCTACACCTTC. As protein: CASSLERGASYGYTF.

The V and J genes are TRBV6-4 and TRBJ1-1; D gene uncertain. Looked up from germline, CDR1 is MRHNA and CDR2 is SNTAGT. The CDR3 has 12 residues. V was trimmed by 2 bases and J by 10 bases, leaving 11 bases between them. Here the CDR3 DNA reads TGTGCCAGCAGTGACCTCCAGGTAACAGCTTTCTTT. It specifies CASSDLQVTAFF.

The CDR3 reads CASSPRAGHYEQYF. In DNA, the CDR3 is TGTGCCAGTAGTCCCAGAGCAGGGCACTACGAGCAGTACTTC. The V gene is TRBV19, the J gene TRBJ2-7; weak D call: TRBD1 (5 bases). V was trimmed by 5 bases and J by 3 bases, leaving 14 bases between them. The CDR3 contains 14 residues. Per the germline V gene, CDR1 is LNHDA and CDR2 is SQIVND (reference sequence).

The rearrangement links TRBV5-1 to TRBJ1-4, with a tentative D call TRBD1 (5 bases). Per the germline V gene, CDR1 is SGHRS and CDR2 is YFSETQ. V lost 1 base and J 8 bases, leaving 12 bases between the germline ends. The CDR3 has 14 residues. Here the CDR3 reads CASSLSAGSEKLFF. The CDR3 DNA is TGCGCCAGCAGCTTGTCGGCAGGGTCGGAAAAACTGTTTTTT.

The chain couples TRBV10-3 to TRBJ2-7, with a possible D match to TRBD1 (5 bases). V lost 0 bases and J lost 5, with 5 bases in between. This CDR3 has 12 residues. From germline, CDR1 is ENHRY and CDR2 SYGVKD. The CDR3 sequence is CAISESGHEQYF. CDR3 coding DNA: TGTGCCATCAGTGAGTCGGGGCACGAGCAGTACTTC.

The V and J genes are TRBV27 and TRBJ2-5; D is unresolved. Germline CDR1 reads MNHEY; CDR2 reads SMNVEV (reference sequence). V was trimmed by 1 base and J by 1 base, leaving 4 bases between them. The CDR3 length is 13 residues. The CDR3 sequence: CASSLYSQETQYF. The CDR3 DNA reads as TGTGCCAGCAGTTTATACAGCCAAGAGACCCAGTACTTC.

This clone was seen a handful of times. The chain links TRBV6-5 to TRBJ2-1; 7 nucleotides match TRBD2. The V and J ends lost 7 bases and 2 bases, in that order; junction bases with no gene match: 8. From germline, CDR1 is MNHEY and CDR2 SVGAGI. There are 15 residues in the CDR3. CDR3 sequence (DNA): TGTGCCAGCATGGCGGCGGGAGAGACCTACAATGAGCAGTTCTTC. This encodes CASMAAGETYNEQFF.

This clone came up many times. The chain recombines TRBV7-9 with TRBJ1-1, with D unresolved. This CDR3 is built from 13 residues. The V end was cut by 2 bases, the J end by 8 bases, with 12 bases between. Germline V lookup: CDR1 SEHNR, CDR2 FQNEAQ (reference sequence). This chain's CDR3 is CASSLREGGEAFF. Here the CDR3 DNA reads TGTGCCAGCAGCTTAAGGGAAGGTGGGGAAGCTTTCTTT.

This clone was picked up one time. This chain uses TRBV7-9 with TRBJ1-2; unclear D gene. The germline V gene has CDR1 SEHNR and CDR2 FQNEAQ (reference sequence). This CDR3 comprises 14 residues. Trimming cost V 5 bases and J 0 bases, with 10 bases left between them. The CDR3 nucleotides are TGTGCCAGCAGCGCCAGGCAAACTAACTATGGCTACACCTTC. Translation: CASSARQTNYGYTF.

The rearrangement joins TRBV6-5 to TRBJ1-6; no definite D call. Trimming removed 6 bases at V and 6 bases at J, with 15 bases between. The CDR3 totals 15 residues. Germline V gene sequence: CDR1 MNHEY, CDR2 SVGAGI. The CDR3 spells CASRVSGPVNSPLHF. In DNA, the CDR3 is TGTGCCAGCAGAGTATCCGGGCCGGTTAATTCACCCCTCCACTTT.

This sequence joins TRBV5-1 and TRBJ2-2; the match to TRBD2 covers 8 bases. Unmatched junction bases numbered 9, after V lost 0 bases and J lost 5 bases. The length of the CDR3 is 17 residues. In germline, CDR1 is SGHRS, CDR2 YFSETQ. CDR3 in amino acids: CASSLAPVAGGTGELFF. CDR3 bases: TGCGCCAGCAGCTTGGCCCCCGTGGCGGGAGGTACCGGGGAGCTGTTTTTT. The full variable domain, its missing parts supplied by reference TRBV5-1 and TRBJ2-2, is KAGVTQTPRYLIKTRGQQVTLSCSPISGHRSVSWYQQTPGQGLQFLFEYFSETQRNKGNFPGRFSGRQFSNSRSEMNVSTLELGDSALYLCASSLAPVAGGTGELFFGEGSRLTVL.

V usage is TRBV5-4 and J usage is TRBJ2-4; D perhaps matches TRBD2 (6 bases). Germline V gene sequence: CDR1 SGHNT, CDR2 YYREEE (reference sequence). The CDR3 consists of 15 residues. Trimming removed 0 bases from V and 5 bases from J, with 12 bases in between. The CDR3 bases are TGTGCCAGCAGCTTGGCGGCGGGAATCGAAAACATTCAGTACTTC. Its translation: CASSLAAGIENIQYF.

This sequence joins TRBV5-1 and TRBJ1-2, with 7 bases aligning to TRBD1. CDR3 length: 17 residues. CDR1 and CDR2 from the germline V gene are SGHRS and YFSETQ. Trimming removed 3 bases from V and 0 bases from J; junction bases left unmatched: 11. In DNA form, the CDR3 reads TGCGCCAGCAGCTGGTTGATGGCAGGGGGTTCTAACTATGGCTACACCTTC. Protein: CASSWLMAGGSNYGYTF.

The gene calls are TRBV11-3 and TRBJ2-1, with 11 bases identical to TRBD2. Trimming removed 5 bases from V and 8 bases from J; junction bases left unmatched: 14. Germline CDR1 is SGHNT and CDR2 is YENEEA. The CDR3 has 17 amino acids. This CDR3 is CASSKTTLAGVEDEQFF. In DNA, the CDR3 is TGTGCCAGCAGCAAAACAACACTAGCGGGAGTTGAAGATGAGCAGTTCTTC.

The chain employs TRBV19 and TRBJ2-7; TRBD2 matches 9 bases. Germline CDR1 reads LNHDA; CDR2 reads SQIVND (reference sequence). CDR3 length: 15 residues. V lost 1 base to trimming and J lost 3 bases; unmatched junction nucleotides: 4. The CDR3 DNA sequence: TGTGCCAGTAGTATAGGGGCTAGCGGGAACTACGAGCAGTACTTC. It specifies CASSIGASGNYEQYF. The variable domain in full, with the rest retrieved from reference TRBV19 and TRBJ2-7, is DGGITQSPKYLFRKEGQNVTLSCEQNLNHDAMYWYRQDPGQGLRLIYYSQIVNDFQKGDIAEGYSVSREKKESFPLTVTSAQKNPTAFYLCASSIGASGNYEQYFGPGTRLTVT.

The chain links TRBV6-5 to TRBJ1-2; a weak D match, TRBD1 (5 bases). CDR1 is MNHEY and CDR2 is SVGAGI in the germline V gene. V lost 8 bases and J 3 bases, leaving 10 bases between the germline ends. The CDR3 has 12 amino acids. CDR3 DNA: TGTGCCAGCCGGGACGGATACTATGGCTACACCTTC. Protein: CASRDGYYGYTF.

The CDR3 spells CASDSAMDEQFF. For the CDR3, the DNA is TGTGCCAGCGACAGCGCTATGGATGAGCAGTTCTTC. V and J are TRBV28 and TRBJ2-1; a possible D gene is TRBD1 (5 bases). This CDR3 contains 12 residues. V lost 8 bases, J lost 8 bases, and 13 bases lay in between. Per the germline V gene, CDR1 is MDHEN and CDR2 is SYDVKM.

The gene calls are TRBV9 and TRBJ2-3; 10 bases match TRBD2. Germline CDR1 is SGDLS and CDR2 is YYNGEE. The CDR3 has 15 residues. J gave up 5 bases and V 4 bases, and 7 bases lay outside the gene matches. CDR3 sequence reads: CASSWLAGEVDTQYF. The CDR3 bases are TGTGCCAGCAGCTGGCTAGCGGGAGAGGTAGATACGCAGTATTTT. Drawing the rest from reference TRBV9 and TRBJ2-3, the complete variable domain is DSGVTQTPKHLITATGQRVTLRCSPRSGDLSVYWYQQSLDQGLQFLIQYYNGEERAKGNILERFSAQQFPDLHSELNLSSLELGDSALYFCASSWLAGEVDTQYFGPGTRLTVL.

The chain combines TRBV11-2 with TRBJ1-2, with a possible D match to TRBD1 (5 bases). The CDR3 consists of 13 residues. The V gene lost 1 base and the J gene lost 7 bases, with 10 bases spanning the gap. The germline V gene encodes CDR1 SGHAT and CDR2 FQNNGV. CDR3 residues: CASSLGSGSGYTF. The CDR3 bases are TGTGCCAGCAGCTTAGGGTCAGGGAGTGGCTACACCTTC.

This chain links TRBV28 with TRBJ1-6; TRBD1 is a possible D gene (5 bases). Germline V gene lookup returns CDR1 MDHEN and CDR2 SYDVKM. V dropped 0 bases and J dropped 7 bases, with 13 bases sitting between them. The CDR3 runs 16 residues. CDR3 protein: CASSLWAQGRNSPLHF. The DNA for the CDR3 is TGTGCCAGCAGTTTATGGGCCCAGGGAAGGAATTCACCCCTCCACTTT.

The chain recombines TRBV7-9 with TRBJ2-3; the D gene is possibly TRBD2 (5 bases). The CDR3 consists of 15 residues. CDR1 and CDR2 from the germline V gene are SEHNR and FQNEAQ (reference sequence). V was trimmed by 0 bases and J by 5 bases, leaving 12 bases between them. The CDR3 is CASSLAYGLRDTQYF. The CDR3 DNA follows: TGTGCCAGCAGCTTAGCCTACGGACTTCGAGATACGCAGTATTTT. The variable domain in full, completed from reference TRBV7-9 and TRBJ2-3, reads DTGVSQNPRHKITKRGQNVTFRCDPISEHNRLYWYRQTLGQGPEFLTYFQNEAQLEKSRLLSDRFSAERPKGSFSTLEIQRTEQGDSAMYLCASSLAYGLRDTQYFGPGTRLTVL.

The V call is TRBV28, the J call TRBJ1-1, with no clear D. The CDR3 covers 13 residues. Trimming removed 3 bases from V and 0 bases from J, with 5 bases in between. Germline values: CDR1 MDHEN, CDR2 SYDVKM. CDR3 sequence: CASSFGMNTEAFF. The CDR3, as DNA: TGTGCCAGCAGTTTTGGTATGAACACTGAAGCTTTCTTT. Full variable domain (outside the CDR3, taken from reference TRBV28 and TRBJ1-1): DVKVTQSSRYLVKRTGEKVFLECVQDMDHENMFWYRQDPGLGLRLIYFSYDVKMKEKGDIPEGYSVSREKKERFSLILESASTNQTSMYLCASSFGMNTEAFFGQGTRLTVV.

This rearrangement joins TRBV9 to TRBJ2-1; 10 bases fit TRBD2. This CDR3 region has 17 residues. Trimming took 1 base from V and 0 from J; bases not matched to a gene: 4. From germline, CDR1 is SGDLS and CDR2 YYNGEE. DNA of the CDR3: TGTGCCAGCAGCGTAAATTTAGCGGGGGGCTCCTACAATGAGCAGTTCTTC. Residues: CASSVNLAGGSYNEQFF. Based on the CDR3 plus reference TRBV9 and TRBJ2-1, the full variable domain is DSGVTQTPKHLITATGQRVTLRCSPRSGDLSVYWYQQSLDQGLQFLIQYYNGEERAKGNILERFSAQQFPDLHSELNLSSLELGDSALYFCASSVNLAGGSYNEQFFGPGTRLTVL.

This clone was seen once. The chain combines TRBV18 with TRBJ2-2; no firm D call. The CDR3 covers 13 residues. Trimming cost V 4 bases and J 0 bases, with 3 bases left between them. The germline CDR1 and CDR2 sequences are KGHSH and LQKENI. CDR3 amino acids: CASSQPNTGELFF. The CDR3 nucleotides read TGTGCCAGCTCACAACCGAACACCGGGGAGCTGTTTTTT.

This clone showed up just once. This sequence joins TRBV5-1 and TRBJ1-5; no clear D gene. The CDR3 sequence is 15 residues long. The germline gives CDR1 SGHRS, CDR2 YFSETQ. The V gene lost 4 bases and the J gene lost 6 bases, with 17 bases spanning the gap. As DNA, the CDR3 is TGCGCCAGCAGCCCAGGACCCTCGGCGGGTCAGCCCCAGCATTTT. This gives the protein CASSPGPSAGQPQHF.